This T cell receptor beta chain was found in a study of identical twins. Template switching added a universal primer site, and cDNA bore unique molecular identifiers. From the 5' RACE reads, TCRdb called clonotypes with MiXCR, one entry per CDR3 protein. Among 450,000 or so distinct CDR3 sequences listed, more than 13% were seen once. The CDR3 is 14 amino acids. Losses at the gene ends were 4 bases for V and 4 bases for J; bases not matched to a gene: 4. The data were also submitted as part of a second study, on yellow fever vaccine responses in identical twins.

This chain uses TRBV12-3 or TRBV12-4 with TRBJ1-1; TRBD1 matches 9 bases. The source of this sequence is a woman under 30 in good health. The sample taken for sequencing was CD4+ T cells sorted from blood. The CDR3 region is CASSYTGGPTEAFF. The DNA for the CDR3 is TGTGCCAGCAGTTACACAGGGGGCCCCACTGAAGCTTTCTTT.